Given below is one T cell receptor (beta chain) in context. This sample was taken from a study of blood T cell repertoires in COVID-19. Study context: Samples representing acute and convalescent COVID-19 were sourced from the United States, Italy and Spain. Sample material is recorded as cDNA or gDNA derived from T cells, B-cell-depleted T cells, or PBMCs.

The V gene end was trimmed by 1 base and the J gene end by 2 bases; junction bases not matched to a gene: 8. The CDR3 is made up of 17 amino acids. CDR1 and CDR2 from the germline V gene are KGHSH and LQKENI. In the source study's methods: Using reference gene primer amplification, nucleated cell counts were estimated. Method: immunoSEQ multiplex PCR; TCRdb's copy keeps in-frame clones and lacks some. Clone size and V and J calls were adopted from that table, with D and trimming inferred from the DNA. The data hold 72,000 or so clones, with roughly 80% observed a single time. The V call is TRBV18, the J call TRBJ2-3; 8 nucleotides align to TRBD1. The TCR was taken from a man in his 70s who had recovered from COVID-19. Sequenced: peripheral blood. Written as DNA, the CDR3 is TGTGCCAGCTCACCACGGACAGGGTTCCGAGCCACAGATACGCAGTATTTT. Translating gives CASSPRTGFRATDTQYF.